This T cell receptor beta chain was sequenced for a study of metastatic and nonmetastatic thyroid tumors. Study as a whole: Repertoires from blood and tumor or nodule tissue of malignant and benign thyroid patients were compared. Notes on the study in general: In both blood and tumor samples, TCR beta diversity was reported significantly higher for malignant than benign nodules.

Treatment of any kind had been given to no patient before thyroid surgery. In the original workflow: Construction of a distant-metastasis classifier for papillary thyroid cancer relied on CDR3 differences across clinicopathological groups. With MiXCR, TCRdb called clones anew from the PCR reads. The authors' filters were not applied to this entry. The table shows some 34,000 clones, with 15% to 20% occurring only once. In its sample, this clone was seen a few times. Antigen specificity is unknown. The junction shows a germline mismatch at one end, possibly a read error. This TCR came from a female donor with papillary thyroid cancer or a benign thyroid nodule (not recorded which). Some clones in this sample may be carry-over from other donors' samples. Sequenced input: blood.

The CDR3 loop reads CTSSLSIAGIHEQYF. The CDR3, as DNA: TGTACCAGCAGTTTATCGATAGCGGGTATCCACGAGCAGTACTTC. This rearrangement joins TRBV27 to TRBJ2-7; 7 positions match TRBD2. Germline CDR1 MNHEY, CDR2 SMNVEV (reference sequence). The CDR3 has 15 residues.